Shown below are 16 T cell receptor beta chains from a single sample sequenced in a study of blood T cells in healthy people across ages. For the second PCR, which ran for 7 to 11 cycles, a sample-barcoded 5' primer and a J-beta primer mix were used. Each CDR3 protein gets one entry after TCRdb re-called the 5' RACE reads with MiXCR. This table holds roughly 800,000 distinct CDR3 sequences, 20% to 25% found once. These data were likewise used in another study, on T cells of mothers and their children.

The sequencing sample was made of blood. These receptors were collected from a boy younger than 18 in good health.

This chain uses TRBV20-1 with TRBJ1-3; TRBD1 matches at 9 bases. The V segment lost 6 bases and the J segment 4 bases; nucleotides outside the gene matches: 7. CDR3 length: 14 residues. CDR1 is DFQATT, CDR2 SNEGSKA, per germline (reference sequence). CDR3 region: CSAKQGALGNTIYF. The CDR3 DNA follows: TGCAGTGCAAAACAGGGGGCGCTGGGAAACACCATATATTTT.

This chain joins TRBV19 and TRBJ2-2, with a tentative D call TRBD1 (6 bases). The germline CDR1 and CDR2 sequences are LNHDA and SQIVND (reference sequence). CDR3 length equals 14 residues. V shed 5 bases and J shed 6 bases, with 13 bases lying between them. The CDR3 nucleotides are TGTGCCAGTAGTTCTGGGGGCATTTCCGGGGAGCTGTTTTTT. Amino acids: CASSSGGISGELFF.

Regarding this clonotype: The junction shows a germline mismatch at one end, possibly a read error. The chain couples TRBV3-1 to TRBJ2-1; 8 bases align to TRBD1. The CDR3 extends over 16 amino acids. Germline loops: CDR1 LGHDT, CDR2 YNNKEL (reference sequence). DNA of the CDR3: TGTGCCAGCAGCCAGCACAGGGGGGTCTCCTACAATGAGCAGATCTTC. This translates into CASSQHRGVSYNEQIF.

The chain carries TRBV11-1 and TRBJ2-1; TRBD2 aligns across 9 bases. Per germline, CDR1 SGHAT and CDR2 FQDESV (reference sequence). The CDR3 contains 15 residues. J lost 7 bases, V lost 5 bases, and 9 bases had no gene match. CDR3 in DNA: TGTGCCAGCAGCCGTGCAGCGGGGGGAAGGAATGAGCAGTTCTTC. It encodes CASSRAAGGRNEQFF.

CDR3 sequence: CASSLEGERAFF. The CDR3 bases are TGCGCCAGCAGCTTGGAGGGCGAGCGGGCTTTCTTT. This chain links TRBV5-1 with TRBJ1-1; no definite D call. Germline V lookup: CDR1 SGHRS, CDR2 YFSETQ. The CDR3 totals 12 residues. With 0 bases removed from V and 11 bases from J, the gap between germline ends came to 11 bases.

This clonotype was seen a handful of times. This chain links TRBV7-2 with TRBJ2-3; D is unresolved. CDR1 is SGHTA, CDR2 FQGNSA, per germline. Trimming pared 3 bases from V and 2 bases from J, leaving 12 bases between. This CDR3 is 15 amino acids long. DNA for the CDR3: TGTGCCAGCAGCTTTGCCGCGTGGGTCACAGATACGCAGTATTTT. Residues: CASSFAAWVTDTQYF. Full variable domain (missing parts from reference TRBV7-2 and TRBJ2-3): GAGVSQSPSNKVTEKGKDVELRCDPISGHTALYWYRQSLGQGLEFLIYFQGNSAPDKSGLPSDRFSAERTGGSVSTLTIQRTQQEDSAVYLCASSFAAWVTDTQYFGPGTRLTVL.

CDR3 DNA sequence: TGTGCCAGCAGCTTTTCGACAGGGGACTACGAGCAGTACTTC. Protein sequence: CASSFSTGDYEQYF. V and J are TRBV7-3 and TRBJ2-1, with 8 bases aligning to TRBD1. The end of the DNA is better explained by TRBJ2-7, so the J call may be wrong. The CDR3 runs to 14 residues. Germline CDR1 and CDR2: SGHTA and FQGTGA.

The J gene is TRBJ2-7, the V gene TRBV5-6; the match to TRBD1 covers 9 bases. The CDR3 length is 12 residues. The germline gives CDR1 SGHDT, CDR2 YYEEEE. J lost 5 bases, V lost 7 bases, and 4 bases had no gene match. CDR3 DNA: TGTGCCAGCGGGACAGGGATCCACGAGCAGTACTTC. Translated, it gives CASGTGIHEQYF.

Only a few counts were recorded for this clonotype. The chain has TRBV20-1 and TRBJ2-5; D remains ambiguous. The V and J ends lost 6 bases and 2 bases respectively, with 7 bases between them. The CDR3 has 11 residues. The germline gives CDR1 DFQATT, CDR2 SNEGSKA (reference sequence). CDR3 DNA sequence: TGCAGTGCCACACAGCAAGAGACCCAGTACTTC. Encoded protein: CSATQQETQYF.

This clonotype has just a few counts. The chain has TRBV7-2 and TRBJ1-2; D uncertain. V gave up 6 bases and J gave up 8 bases, with 13 bases separating them. CDR1 SGHTA and CDR2 FQGNSA come from the germline V gene. The CDR3 runs 12 residues. The CDR3 DNA reads TGTGCCAGCAGACACCCCAGGTACGGCTACACCTTC. Its protein product is CASRHPRYGYTF.

For this clonotype: One end of the junction fails to match germline, which may point to a read error. The chain has TRBV12-3 or TRBV12-4 and TRBJ2-5; D possibly matches TRBD1 or TRBD2 (5 bases each). This CDR3 has 14 residues. CDR3 amino acids: CASSTGHLWETRYF. The CDR3 nucleotides read TGTGCCAGCAGCACCGGACACCTTTGGGAGACCCGGTACTTC.

This chain joins TRBV6-2 or TRBV6-3 and TRBJ1-2; D gene uncertain. The CDR3 length is 14 residues. The V gene lost 7 bases and the J gene lost 3 bases, with 15 bases spanning the gap. From germline, CDR1 is MNHEY and CDR2 SVGEGT. CDR3 bases: TGTGCCAGCACCTTCCTCCCCACCTACTATGGCTACACCTTC. This codes for CASTFLPTYYGYTF.

This sequence joins TRBV9 and TRBJ1-1; D ambiguous. CDR1 and CDR2 from the germline V gene are SGDLS and YYNGEE. Trimming shortened V by 0 bases and J by 1 base, and 4 bases separated the two germline ends. The length of the CDR3 is 13 residues. The CDR3 region is CASSVAANTEAFF. CDR3 in DNA: TGTGCCAGCAGCGTAGCAGCGAACACTGAAGCTTTCTTT.

This chain links TRBV20-1 with TRBJ2-2; the D gene could be TRBD1 or TRBD2 (5 bases each). This CDR3 contains 16 residues. The germline V gene has CDR1 DFQATT and CDR2 SNEGSKA (reference sequence). Trimming took 0 bases from V and 0 from J, leaving 11 bases between them. The CDR3: CSARDGGNPNTGELFF. The CDR3 nucleotides are TGCAGTGCTAGAGATGGGGGTAACCCGAACACCGGGGAGCTGTTTTTT.

V gene TRBV3-1 combines with J gene TRBJ2-5; TRBD2 matches at 11 bases. CDR3 size: 17 residues. With 2 bases clipped from V and 5 bases from J, the junction kept 10 bases outside the gene matches. Germline values: CDR1 LGHDT, CDR2 YNNKEL (reference sequence). CDR3: CASSQFSGRALGETQYF. The CDR3 nucleotides are TGTGCCAGCAGCCAATTTAGCGGGAGGGCCTTGGGGGAGACCCAGTACTTC.

In its sample, this clonotype was seen a few times. The chain is built from TRBV6-5 and TRBJ1-5, with 9 bases matching TRBD1. Germline V gene data show CDR1 as MNHEY and CDR2 as SVGAGI. The CDR3 length is 14 residues. The trim removed 6 bases at V and 6 bases at J, leaving 6 bases unmatched. The DNA for the CDR3 is TGTGCCAGCAGACCCGGGACAGGGACTCAGCCCCAGCATTTT. Protein: CASRPGTGTQPQHF.